This T cell receptor (beta chain) was recorded in a study of OX40 agonist ivuxolimab in advanced cancers. About the full investigation: Ivuxolimab, which targeted the costimulatory receptor OX40 (CD134), was an agonistic, fully human IgG2 monoclonal antibody. The point of sequencing TCRbeta in the periphery was to test whether ivuxolimab changed TCR sequence diversity and drove clonal T-cell expansion. Among the 52 dose-escalation patients, roughly 20 had hepatocellular carcinoma, 15 or so melanoma, 9 renal cell carcinoma and 9 head and neck cancer. Partial responses occurred in three dose-escalation patients: two with cutaneous melanoma and one with hepatocellular carcinoma. A male proportion of roughly 85% and a mean age of approximately 62 years, ranging from roughly 20 to 80, were recorded for the dose-escalation cohort. Intravenous ivuxolimab was administered to patients every 2 weeks at six dose levels: 0.01, 0.1, 0.3, 1.5, 3 and 10 mg/kg. Patients were allowed to have had prior anti-PD-1, anti-PD-L1 or anti-CTLA-4 therapy, and approximately 40% of the dose-escalation patients had previously received checkpoint inhibitors. The monotherapy dose-escalation portion (N of about 50 patients) of the phase I ivuxolimab trial is reported in the paper. Beyond this particular receptor, the publication reports: At doses of 0.1 to 3.0 mg/kg, clonal expansion of both CD4+ and CD8+ T cells in blood was seen between baseline and week 6. After ivuxolimab, expanded clones were on average more numerous among CD8+ T cells than among CD4+ T cells. Partial responders in the 0.1-3.0 mg/kg groups had among the lowest normalized peripheral clonal expansion, especially among CD8+ T cells. Low levels of normalized T-cell clonal expansion were also seen in some patients who did not respond. Which antigens the clonally expanded peripheral T cells were specific for was not determined.

The V and J ends are trimmed by 1 base and 5 bases, leaving 11 bases between them. The CDR3, from cysteine to phenylalanine, totals 15 residues. This entry keeps only the CDR3 DNA: 45 bases, framed from base 1. CDR1 is given as MGHRA and CDR2 as YSYEKL, both from the germline V gene. The trial excluded patients who had a history of autoimmune disease or were on systemic immunosuppression. In every dose cohort, peripheral blood was drawn for TCR sequencing at baseline, cycle 4 day 1, and cycle 7 day 1. The samples were drawn from a first-in-human, open-label, multicenter phase I dose-escalation trial of ivuxolimab. The trial enrolled adults with locally advanced or metastatic head and neck squamous cell, hepatocellular, melanoma or renal cell carcinoma. CD4+ and CD8+ T cells were sorted separately from peripheral blood before TCR sequencing. For sequencing of the TCRbeta CDR3 region, genomic DNA was extracted from the sorted cells. TCRbeta CDR3 regions were sequenced using the immunoSEQ Assay. TCRdb's version of the immuneACCESS table is confined to in-frame rearrangements and falls short of the full clone set. An unresolved V gene accounts for under half of the shortfall where checked; the remainder is of unknown origin. In this sample the table shows tens of thousands of clones, more than 80% of which occur a single time. The top ten hold 0.69% of the sample.

The sample holds many counts of this clone. It lacks a known antigen. No per-base quality is available; no much larger clone lies one base away. Recombination connected TRBV4-1 to TRBJ2-2, with TRBD1 perhaps the D gene, on 5 matching bases. The TCR comes from an adult with an advanced solid tumor such as melanoma, head and neck, liver or kidney cancer. Here the sequenced sample was CD4+ or CD8+ T cells sorted from blood, taken in a trial of the OX40 agonist ivuxolimab. The CDR3 region reads CASSQAQGRTGELFF. The DNA is TGCGCCAGCAGCCAAGCCCAGGGAAGGACCGGGGAGCTGTTTTTT.